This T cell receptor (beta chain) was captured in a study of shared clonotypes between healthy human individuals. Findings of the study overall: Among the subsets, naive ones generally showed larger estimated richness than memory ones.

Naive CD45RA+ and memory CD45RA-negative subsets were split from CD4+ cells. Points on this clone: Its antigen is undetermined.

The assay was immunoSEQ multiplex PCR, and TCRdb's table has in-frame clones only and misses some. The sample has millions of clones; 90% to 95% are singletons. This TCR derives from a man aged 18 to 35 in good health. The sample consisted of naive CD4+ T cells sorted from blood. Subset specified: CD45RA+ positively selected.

CDR3: CSVGQGTAYEQYF. The CDR3 DNA reads as TGCAGCGTAGGACAGGGGACGGCCTACGAGCAGTACTTC. The genes are TRBV29-1 and TRBJ2-7, with TRBD1 matching 9 bases. CDR1 SQVTM and CDR2 ANQGSEA come from the germline V gene. This CDR3 region has 13 residues. Trimming cost V 6 bases and J 2 bases; bases outside gene matches: 5.